These 19 T cell receptor beta chains were all obtained from the same sample, sequenced in a study of blood T cell repertoires in COVID-19. Assay: immunoSEQ multiplex PCR; the TCRdb copy retains only in-frame clones and omits some. The table has over 200,000 clones, approximately 75% seen once. Sequencing was performed on PBMCs or T cells enriched from blood (not recorded which). The receptors come from a man in his forties who had recovered from COVID-19.

The V and J genes are TRBV3-1 (or the pseudogene TRBV3-2) and TRBJ2-5; 8 nucleotides match TRBD1. This CDR3 is 15 amino acids long. The V gene end was trimmed by 4 bases and the J gene end by 0 bases; junction bases not matched to a gene: 4. CDR1 and CDR2 from the germline V gene are LGHDT and YNNKEL (reference sequence). This CDR3 reads CASSLGTGYQETQYF. Written as DNA, the CDR3 is TGTGCCAGCAGCCTCGGGACAGGCTACCAAGAGACCCAGTACTTC.

This CDR3 is CASSQGQGIQPQHF. The CDR3 DNA reads TGTGCCAGCAGCCAAGGACAGGGGATTCAGCCCCAGCATTTT. The genes are TRBV7-9 and TRBJ1-5, with 9 bases that match TRBD1. In germline, CDR1 is SEHNR, CDR2 FQNEAQ (reference sequence). The CDR3 loop spans 14 amino acids. Trimming took 5 bases from V and 6 from J; bases not matched to a gene: 5.

This rearrangement joins TRBV25-1 to TRBJ2-7, with 9 nucleotides matching TRBD1. Germline-derived CDR1 and CDR2 are MGHDK and SYGVNS. The CDR3 sequence is 12 residues long. Unmatched junction bases numbered 2, after V lost 8 bases and J lost 3 bases. In nucleotides, the CDR3 is TGTGCCAGCGGACAGGGGCTCTACGAGCAGTACTTC. It codes for CASGQGLYEQYF.

The chain joins TRBV19 to TRBJ1-5, with 8 bases fitting TRBD1. The CDR3 has 17 amino acids. Germline V CDR1 and CDR2: LNHDA, SQIVND (reference sequence). The ends lost 7 bases at V and 4 bases at J; junction bases unmatched: 15. The CDR3 sequence: CASKLGQDSLGNQPQHF. CDR3 nucleotide sequence: TGTGCCAGTAAGTTGGGACAGGACTCTTTAGGGAATCAGCCCCAGCATTTT. Variable domain in full (rest from reference TRBV19 and TRBJ1-5): DGGITQSPKYLFRKEGQNVTLSCEQNLNHDAMYWYRQDPGQGLRLIYYSQIVNDFQKGDIAEGYSVSREKKESFPLTVTSAQKNPTAFYLCASKLGQDSLGNQPQHFGDGTRLSIL.

The chain joins TRBV29-1 to TRBJ2-5, with TRBD1 matching 11 bases. Germline lookup yields CDR1 SQVTM and CDR2 ANQGSEA. This CDR3 spans 15 amino acids. V lost 4 bases, J lost 5 bases, and 9 bases stayed unmatched. The CDR3 loop reads CSVATGQGVTETQYF. The CDR3 region has the DNA TGCAGCGTTGCCACGGGACAGGGGGTCACCGAGACCCAGTACTTC.

The V and J genes are TRBV10-3 and TRBJ2-1, with 8 bases that match TRBD2. Germline V lookup: CDR1 ENHRY, CDR2 SYGVKD. Trimming cost V 8 bases and J 2 bases; bases outside gene matches: 5. This CDR3 is 14 amino acids long. For the CDR3, the DNA is TGTGCCATCGGGAGCGGGGGACCCTACAATGAGCAGTTCTTC. This encodes CAIGSGGPYNEQFF.

This rearrangement joins TRBV6-5 to TRBJ2-3, with TRBD2 as a possible D gene (6 bases). The CDR3 length is 15 residues. The V end lost 1 base, the J end lost 2 bases, and 10 bases lay between the germline ends. In germline, CDR1 is MNHEY, CDR2 SVGAGI. As DNA, the CDR3 is TGTGCCAGCAGTTACTGGGCGGGGTCCACAGATACGCAGTATTTT. It encodes CASSYWAGSTDTQYF.

The chain recombines TRBV21-1 with TRBJ1-2. TRBV21-1 is a pseudogene locus. CDR3 length: 19 amino acids. The CDR3 spells CASPSEGGDHELSNYGYTF. In nucleotides, the CDR3 is TGTGCCAGCCCTTCCGAGGGGGGGGACCACGAGCTATCTAACTATGGCTACACCTTC.

This chain links TRBV19 with TRBJ1-4; TRBD1 matches at 10 bases. The CDR3 totals 17 residues. Germline V lookup: CDR1 LNHDA, CDR2 SQIVND (reference sequence). Germline trimming cut 5 bases from V and 3 bases from J; bases unmatched to any gene: 9. The chain's CDR3 is CASSLGDRGGANEKLFF. CDR3 DNA sequence: TGTGCCAGTAGTCTGGGGGACAGGGGTGGCGCTAATGAAAAACTGTTTTTT.

This rearrangement joins TRBV5-3 to TRBJ1-1, with D maybe TRBD1 (5 bases). TRBV5-3 is an ORF; its function is uncertain. V dropped 5 bases and J dropped 5 bases, with 13 bases sitting between them. There are 13 residues in the CDR3. The CDR3 DNA follows: TGTGCCAGAAGAGGGGAGGGAAAAACTGAAGCTTTCTTT. It is translated as CARRGEGKTEAFF.

The chain is built from TRBV28 and TRBJ2-7, with D possibly TRBD1 on 6 matching bases. CDR1 is MDHEN, CDR2 SYDVKM, per germline. The germline V and J ends were trimmed by 2 bases and 2 bases, with 10 bases remaining between them. CDR3 length equals 14 residues. CDR3 amino acids: CASSLQGSTYEQYF. CDR3 nucleotides: TGTGCCAGCAGTTTACAGGGGTCAACCTACGAGCAGTACTTC. The full variable domain, its missing parts supplied by reference TRBV28 and TRBJ2-7, is DVKVTQSSRYLVKRTGEKVFLECVQDMDHENMFWYRQDPGLGLRLIYFSYDVKMKEKGDIPEGYSVSREKKERFSLILESASTNQTSMYLCASSLQGSTYEQYFGPGTRLTVT.

This chain connects TRBV5-1 to TRBJ2-7; TRBD1 matches at 8 bases. J gave up 5 bases and V 0 bases, and 10 bases lay outside the gene matches. Germline V lookup: CDR1 SGHRS, CDR2 YFSETQ. The CDR3 runs 16 residues. CDR3: CASSLVVRTGSNEQYF. The CDR3 region has the DNA TGCGCCAGCAGCTTGGTGGTAAGGACAGGGTCGAACGAGCAGTACTTC.

The V call is TRBV4-2, the J call TRBJ1-2, with 10 bases aligning to TRBD1. Trimming at V came to 3 bases and at J to 7 bases, leaving 2 bases not matched to a gene. The length of the CDR3 is 13 residues. Germline CDR1 and CDR2: LGHNA and YNFKEQ. The CDR3 sequence: CASSHGTGAGYTF. DNA of the CDR3: TGTGCCAGCAGCCACGGGACAGGGGCTGGCTACACCTTC.

This clone was counted only a few times. This sequence joins TRBV6-5 and TRBJ1-2, with D unclear. The CDR3 totals 14 residues. The germline V and J ends were trimmed by 0 bases and 4 bases, with 9 bases remaining between them. The germline CDR1 and CDR2 sequences are MNHEY and SVGAGI. CDR3 sequence reads: CASSYSWEGYGYTF. As DNA, the CDR3 is TGTGCCAGCAGTTACTCCTGGGAGGGCTATGGCTACACCTTC.

This clone has only a few counts. The chain links TRBV19 to TRBJ2-3, with 10 bases that match TRBD2. The CDR3 spans 15 residues. Looked up from germline, CDR1 is LNHDA and CDR2 is SQIVND (reference sequence). The V segment lost 7 bases and the J segment 6 bases; nucleotides outside the gene matches: 10. For the CDR3, the DNA is TGTGCCAGTACCCGGACTAGCGGCCTTGGCGATACGCAGTATTTT. Protein: CASTRTSGLGDTQYF.

The chain couples TRBV13 to TRBJ2-7; 15 bases are a match to TRBD2. CDR3 length: 17 amino acids. Germline loops: CDR1 PRHDT, CDR2 FYEKMQ (reference sequence). Trimming cost V 4 bases and J 3 bases; bases outside gene matches: 7. CDR3 sequence: CASSSGLAGGRIYEQYF. CDR3 DNA sequence: TGTGCCAGCAGCTCGGGACTAGCGGGGGGCAGAATCTACGAGCAGTACTTC.

The chain is built from TRBV10-1 and TRBJ1-2; no clear D. Trimming shortened V by 3 bases and J by 5 bases, and 7 bases separated the two germline ends. Germline V gene data show CDR1 as WNHNN and CDR2 as SYGVQD (reference sequence). The CDR3 is made up of 12 amino acids. CDR3 DNA sequence: TGCGCCAGCAGTGATGAGGCGTATGGCTACACCTTC. This codes for CASSDEAYGYTF.

The rearrangement joins TRBV2 to TRBJ2-3; D gene ambiguous. The V and J ends lost 4 bases and 0 bases respectively, with 11 bases between them. CDR1 and CDR2 from the germline V gene are SNHLY and FYNNEI. The CDR3 totals 15 residues. CDR3 bases: TGTGCCAGCAGTGCTCGCGGTGCTAGCACAGATACGCAGTATTTT. Translation gives CASSARGASTDTQYF.

V gene TRBV30 combines with J gene TRBJ2-3; 10 nucleotides agree with TRBD2. V shed 5 bases and J 6 bases; nucleotides not matched to a gene: 11. This CDR3 is built from 15 residues. Germline CDR1 GTSNPN, CDR2 SVGIG (reference sequence). As DNA, the CDR3 is TGTGCCTGGGCCAGGGGACTAGCGACGGAGGATACGCAGTATTTT. It is translated as CAWARGLATEDTQYF.